Shown below are 10 T cell receptor beta chains from a single sample sequenced in a study of blood T cell repertoires in COVID-19. Clones were sequenced by immunoSEQ multiplex PCR, and TCRdb holds only the in-frame ones, with some missing. The data show approximately 110,000 clones, 69% seen once. Sequencing used peripheral blood. The origin of the receptors is a man older than 75 with acute or convalescent COVID-19.

The chain employs TRBV2 and TRBJ2-5; the D gene is possibly TRBD2 (6 bases). Deletions cut 6 bases from V and 3 bases from J, with 11 bases between. Germline V gene data show CDR1 as SNHLY and CDR2 as FYNNEI. There are 13 residues in the CDR3. The CDR3 protein is CASRPWREETQYF. CDR3 DNA: TGTGCCAGCAGACCGTGGAGGGAAGAGACCCAGTACTTC.

This chain links TRBV29-1 with TRBJ2-2; 8 bases match TRBD2. This CDR3 has 14 residues. The V and J ends lost 4 bases and 6 bases, in that order; junction bases with no gene match: 7. In germline, CDR1 is SQVTM, CDR2 ANQGSEA. Here the CDR3 DNA reads TGCAGCGTTGCGCGGCGGGAGGCGTCCGGGGAGCTGTTTTTT. Its translation is CSVARREASGELFF.

V is TRBV9 and J is TRBJ2-1, with TRBD2 as a possible D gene (6 bases). This CDR3 is built from 17 residues. Germline CDR1 and CDR2: SGDLS and YYNGEE. V lost 6 bases and J lost 0, with 19 bases in between. The DNA of the CDR3 is TGTGCCAGCAACCCCGGGAGCGGACAAAGCTCCTACAATGAGCAGTTCTTC. Translated: CASNPGSGQSSYNEQFF.

This chain uses TRBV15 with TRBJ2-7; 8 positions match TRBD1. The CDR3 runs 16 residues. Unmatched junction bases numbered 8, after V lost 4 bases and J lost 0 bases. Germline V lookup: CDR1 LNHNV, CDR2 YYDKDF (reference sequence). The CDR3 nucleotides are TGTGCCACCAGCAACAGACAGGGGAATTCCTCCTACGAGCAGTACTTC. It codes for CATSNRQGNSSYEQYF.

This chain uses TRBV11-2 with TRBJ2-1, with TRBD1 matching 7 bases. Trimming at V came to 5 bases and at J to 9 bases, leaving 16 bases not matched to a gene. The CDR3 sequence is 16 residues long. From germline, CDR1 is SGHAT and CDR2 FQNNGV. The CDR3 DNA sequence: TGTGCCAGCAGCCACAGGGCCGACAGGGAAGGACGTGAGCAGTTCTTC. Translating it yields CASSHRADREGREQFF. Complete variable domain (other parts from reference TRBV11-2 and TRBJ2-1): EAGVAQSPRYKIIEKRQSVAFWCNPISGHATLYWYQQILGQGPKLLIQFQNNGVVDDSQLPKDRFSAERLKGVDSTLKIQPAKLEDSAVYLCASSHRADREGREQFFGPGTRLTVL.

The chain employs TRBV5-6 and TRBJ1-1; D unclear. CDR3 length: 12 residues. Germline lookup yields CDR1 SGHDT and CDR2 YYEEEE. V gave up 5 bases and J gave up 4 bases, with 9 bases separating them. DNA of the CDR3: TGTGCCAGCAGGGCAGGTAGCACTGAAGCTTTCTTT. Its translation: CASRAGSTEAFF.

The chain combines TRBV19 with TRBJ1-5; possible D gene TRBD1, 5 bases. CDR3 size: 14 residues. With 5 bases removed from V and 1 base from J, the gap between germline ends came to 9 bases. Per the germline V gene, CDR1 is LNHDA and CDR2 is SQIVND (reference sequence). In DNA, the CDR3 is TGTGCCAGTAGTTTATCAGGGAGCAATCAGCCCCAGCATTTT. It translates to CASSLSGSNQPQHF.

The J gene is TRBJ1-1, the V gene TRBV7-9; 8 bases map to TRBD1. The CDR3 is 15 amino acids. V lost 5 bases to trimming and J lost 9 bases; unmatched junction nucleotides: 14. Germline V CDR1 and CDR2: SEHNR, FQNEAQ (reference sequence). The CDR3 reads CASSNRQGTRNKAFF. In DNA, the CDR3 is TGTGCCAGCAGCAATCGACAGGGGACGCGAAATAAAGCTTTCTTT. Variable domain in full (rest from reference TRBV7-9 and TRBJ1-1): DTGVSQNPRHKITKRGQNVTFRCDPISEHNRLYWYRQTLGQGPEFLTYFQNEAQLEKSRLLSDRFSAERPKGSFSTLEIQRTEQGDSAMYLCASSNRQGTRNKAFFGQGTRLTVV.

The chain employs TRBV13 and TRBJ2-7, with TRBD2 identical over 13 bases. CDR1 is PRHDT and CDR2 is FYEKMQ in the germline V gene (reference sequence). V was clipped by 4 bases and J by 2 bases; unmatched bases: 14. This CDR3 spans 19 amino acids. The CDR3 nucleotides are TGTGCCAGCAGCTCAAACATGGGACTAGCGGGAACCAAGGCCTACGAGCAGTACTTC. This translates into CASSSNMGLAGTKAYEQYF.

CDR3 sequence (DNA): TGTGCCAGCAGAACAGGAGCCGGCTACACCTTC. It specifies CASRTGAGYTF. The gene calls are TRBV27 and TRBJ1-2; perhaps TRBD1 as D (5 bases). There are 11 residues in the CDR3. The V end was cut by 6 bases, the J end by 8 bases, with 10 bases between. From germline, CDR1 is MNHEY and CDR2 SMNVEV (reference sequence).